These 25 T cell receptor beta chains share one sample of origin, sequenced in a study of molecular identifiers for immune sequencing clone quantification. TCRdb independently ran MiXCR on the PCR reads; one entry per CDR3 protein. Here the sample spans 300,000 to 400,000 distinct CDR3 sequences, roughly a fifth being singletons. Input material: naive CD8+ T cells from blood, with Jurkat cell RNA spiked in. As to subset: FACS-sorted CD8+CD4-CCR7+CD45RA+ naive T cells. These TCRs come from a human donor in good health. Some libraries in this study had Jurkat cell RNA spiked in.

This clonotype was observed many times. CDR3 nucleotide sequence: TGTGCCAGCAGTTTTCGTCCCGGGACAGGGACTGGGGCCAACGTCCTGACTTTC. Its translation: CASSFRPGTGTGANVLTF. The genes are TRBV12-3 or TRBV12-4 and TRBJ2-6; 9 bases are shared with TRBD1. The CDR3 is made up of 18 amino acids. V trimming: 3 bases; J trimming: 2 bases; junction bases outside the gene matches: 8.

The rearrangement uses TRBV28 and TRBJ1-5, with no clear D. The CDR3 is 16 amino acids. Germline V gives CDR1 MDHEN, CDR2 SYDVKM. V shed 2 bases and J shed 0 bases, with 11 bases lying between them. The CDR3 region is CASSLRTAYSNQPQHF. The CDR3 DNA is TGTGCCAGCAGTTTAAGGACGGCGTATAGCAATCAGCCCCAGCATTTT. Using reference TRBV28 and TRBJ1-5 for the parts outside the CDR3, the full variable domain is DVKVTQSSRYLVKRTGEKVFLECVQDMDHENMFWYRQDPGLGLRLIYFSYDVKMKEKGDIPEGYSVSREKKERFSLILESASTNQTSMYLCASSLRTAYSNQPQHFGDGTRLSIL.

The table lists this clonotype with a few counts. This chain connects TRBV10-2 to TRBJ2-3; D possibly corresponds to TRBD1 (6 bases). The CDR3 has 15 residues. Germline CDR1 and CDR2: WSHSY and SAAADI. Trimming cost V 0 bases and J 3 bases, with 10 bases left between them. The CDR3 region has the DNA TGCGCCAGCAGTGAGTCTAGAGGGGGAACAGATACGCAGTATTTT. This sequence encodes CASSESRGGTDTQYF.

This clonotype was detected ten times or more. The chain combines TRBV4-3 with TRBJ2-5, with D possibly matching TRBD1 (5 bases). V lost 4 bases and J lost 5, with 20 bases in between. CDR1 and CDR2 (germline): LGHNA, YSLEER. The CDR3 spans 16 residues. The CDR3, as DNA: TGCGCCAGCAGCCTAGCTCTTGACAGTTTTGGGGAGACCCAGTACTTC. It yields the protein CASSLALDSFGETQYF.

With respect to this clonotype: A read error may explain this, as a much larger clone is one base away. This likely comes from a read error, as the CDR3 has no conserved phenylalanine or tryptophan at its end. The V call is TRBV27, the J call TRBJ2-7; tentatively, D is TRBD1 or TRBD2 (5 bases each). The germline V gene has CDR1 MNHEY and CDR2 SMNVEV (reference sequence). This CDR3 comprises 14 residues. V was clipped by 3 bases and J by 0 bases, with 9 bases between them. The CDR3 reads CASSFAGSSYEQYI. The CDR3 coding sequence is TGTGCCAGCAGTTTCGCAGGGAGCTCCTACGAGCAGTACATC.

This clonotype was seen many times. The chain combines TRBV30 with TRBJ2-5; the match to TRBD2 covers 9 bases. V lost 4 bases, J lost 6 bases, and 9 bases stayed unmatched. Germline assignment: CDR1 GTSNPN and CDR2 SVGIG (reference sequence). The CDR3 consists of 14 residues. The CDR3 sequence is CAWTRRGGLQTQYF. CDR3 nucleotides: TGTGCCTGGACCCGGCGGGGGGGCTTACAGACCCAGTACTTC.

This clonotype was observed many times. The rearrangement links TRBV19 to TRBJ2-3; D is possibly TRBD1 (6 bases). Germline CDR1 and CDR2: LNHDA and SQIVND (reference sequence). The CDR3 runs to 15 residues. The ends were cut back, 5 bases at V and 5 bases at J, with 17 bases in the middle. In DNA, the CDR3 is TGTGCCAGTAGTTTCAGACAGGACCCCGGAGATACGCAGTATTTT. It translates to CASSFRQDPGDTQYF.

This clonotype was recorded many times. Here the CDR3 reads CASSLRVDLAKNIQYF. The CDR3 nucleotides are TGTGCCAGCAGCCTCAGAGTTGACTTAGCCAAAAACATTCAGTACTTC. This rearrangement joins TRBV11-2 to TRBJ2-4; D is undetermined. Germline CDR1 SGHAT, CDR2 FQNNGV. The CDR3 length is 16 residues. V lost 5 bases, J lost 0 bases, and 14 bases lay in between. Full variable domain (outside the CDR3, taken from reference TRBV11-2 and TRBJ2-4): EAGVAQSPRYKIIEKRQSVAFWCNPISGHATLYWYQQILGQGPKLLIQFQNNGVVDDSQLPKDRFSAERLKGVDSTLKIQPAKLEDSAVYLCASSLRVDLAKNIQYFGAGTRLSVL.

At least ten counts were recorded for this clonotype. CDR3 amino acids: CASSVKTRNDYNSPLHF. The CDR3 bases are TGCGCCAGCAGCGTTAAAACAAGGAACGATTATAATTCACCCCTCCACTTT. The rearrangement joins TRBV5-1 to TRBJ1-6; D is undetermined. V shed 4 bases and J shed 4 bases, with 18 bases lying between them. This CDR3 has 17 residues. From germline, CDR1 is SGHRS and CDR2 YFSETQ.

The table lists this clonotype with many counts. The V and J genes are TRBV28 and TRBJ1-1, with D tentatively TRBD1 (6 bases). The CDR3 is made up of 13 amino acids. Germline CDR1 is MDHEN and CDR2 is SYDVKM. V was trimmed by 3 bases and J by 4 bases, leaving 9 bases between them. The CDR3: CASSLGGRTEAFF. In DNA, the CDR3 is TGTGCCAGCAGTTTGGGGGGCCGCACTGAAGCTTTCTTT.

As for this clonotype: A clone one base away is much larger, so this may be a read error. The rearrangement uses TRBV14 and TRBJ2-7; TRBD2 might be the D (5 bases). Germline V CDR1 and CDR2: SGHDN, FVKESK. CDR3 length: 14 residues. The CDR3 region has the DNA TGTGCCGGCAGCCCCGTGGACGGGGACTACGAGCAGTACTTC. This codes for CAGSPVDGDYEQYF. Full variable domain (missing parts from reference TRBV14 and TRBJ2-7): EAGVTQFPSHSVIEKGQTVTLRCDPISGHDNLYWYRRVMGKEIKFLLHFVKESKQDESGMPNNRFLAERTGGTYSTLKVQPAELEDSGVYFCAGSPVDGDYEQYFGPGTRLTVT.

The V and J genes are TRBV19 and TRBJ2-3; TRBD2 is a possible D gene (5 bases). The CDR3 has 15 residues. With 3 bases removed from V and 2 bases from J, the gap between germline ends came to 12 bases. The germline gives CDR1 LNHDA, CDR2 SQIVND (reference sequence). CDR3 DNA: TGTGCCAGTAGTATTTTTGGAGGAGCCACAGATACGCAGTATTTT. Its translation: CASSIFGGATDTQYF.

The chain links TRBV5-1 to TRBJ1-3, with D unresolved. The CDR3 extends over 15 amino acids. Trimming pared 2 bases from V and 4 bases from J, leaving 13 bases between. Germline V gene data show CDR1 as SGHRS and CDR2 as YFSETQ. This CDR3 reads CASSFPGVTGNTIYF. The DNA of the CDR3 is TGCGCCAGCAGCTTCCCTGGGGTGACCGGAAACACCATATATTTT.

This clonotype occurred many times. This rearrangement joins TRBV2 to TRBJ2-3; D uncertain. CDR1 is SNHLY, CDR2 FYNNEI, per germline. V shed 2 bases and J shed 0 bases, with 3 bases lying between them. The CDR3 loop spans 13 amino acids. The CDR3 region is CASSEWSTDTQYF. CDR3 nucleotide sequence: TGTGCCAGCAGTGAATGGAGCACAGATACGCAGTATTTT.

Note on this clonotype: The conserved final phenylalanine or tryptophan is absent from the CDR3, which likely points to a read error. The chain combines TRBV13 with TRBJ2-3; 8 bases are a match to TRBD2. This CDR3 region has 15 residues. From germline, CDR1 is PRHDT and CDR2 FYEKMQ (reference sequence). V lost 5 bases to trimming and J lost 1 base; unmatched junction nucleotides: 5. The DNA for the CDR3 is TGTGCCAGCAGCGAAAGCGGGAGAGGCACAGATACGCAGTATTTG. It specifies CASSESGRGTDTQYL.

This clonotype was recorded at least ten times. The chain links TRBV30 to TRBJ2-7; no clear D gene. CDR1 and CDR2 (germline): GTSNPN, SVGIG (reference sequence). CDR3 length equals 13 residues. With 0 bases removed from V and 0 bases from J, the gap between germline ends came to 6 bases. CDR3 nucleotide sequence: TGTGCCTGGAGTGTACAGATCTCCTACGAGCAGTACTTC. Amino acid sequence: CAWSVQISYEQYF.

Concerning this clonotype itself: The junction does not match germline at one end; this may be a read error. The CDR3 loop is CASRGTEQEAQYF. The CDR3, as DNA: TGTGCCAGCAGGGGGACAGAACAAGAGGCCCAGTACTTC. This rearrangement joins TRBV12-3 or TRBV12-4 to TRBJ2-5; 7 bases match TRBD1. This CDR3 has 13 residues.

In regard to this clonotype: Sequence at one end of the junction differs from germline and may be a read error. The chain employs TRBV19 and TRBJ1-5; D uncertain. Germline values: CDR1 LNHDA, CDR2 SQIVND (reference sequence). This CDR3 region has 16 residues. The CDR3 protein is CASSIFGGYSDQPQHF. In nucleotides, the CDR3 is TGTGCCAGTAGTATTTTCGGAGGGTATAGCGATCAGCCCCAGCATTTT. Full variable domain (missing parts from reference TRBV19 and TRBJ1-5): DGGITQSPKYLFRKEGQNVTLSCEQNLNHDAMYWYRQDPGQGLRLIYYSQIVNDFQKGDIAEGYSVSREKKESFPLTVTSAQKNPTAFYLCASSIFGGYSDQPQHFGDGTRLSIL.

This clonotype has a handful of counts. V is TRBV11-2 and J is TRBJ2-1, with TRBD2 matching 12 bases. Trimming at V came to 3 bases and at J to 8 bases, leaving 5 bases not matched to a gene. The germline V gene encodes CDR1 SGHAT and CDR2 FQNNGV. The CDR3 length is 15 residues. The CDR3 nucleotides are TGTGCCAGCAGCTTTATAGCTAGCGGGAGGGATGAGCAGTTCTTC. Translated, it gives CASSFIASGRDEQFF.

This clonotype was found many times. This chain uses TRBV4-3 with TRBJ1-3, with a weak D call TRBD1 (6 bases). V was clipped by 4 bases and J by 0 bases, with 13 bases between them. The CDR3 has 16 residues. Looked up from germline, CDR1 is LGHNA and CDR2 is YSLEER. The CDR3 protein is CASSLDRRISGNTIYF. For the CDR3, the DNA is TGCGCCAGCAGCCTCGACAGGAGAATCTCTGGAAACACCATATATTTT.

This clonotype was seen many times. The chain is built from TRBV7-2 and TRBJ2-7; 11 nucleotides agree with TRBD1. The CDR3 runs 17 residues. CDR1 and CDR2 from the germline V gene are SGHTA and FQGNSA. V dropped 5 bases and J dropped 6; count of bases not matched to a gene: 15. This CDR3 is CASSPQLSGQGVGEQYF. The CDR3 DNA sequence: TGTGCCAGCAGCCCACAACTTTCGGGACAGGGGGTTGGCGAGCAGTACTTC.

The chain carries TRBV5-1 and TRBJ1-1; D not certain. Trimming pared 0 bases from V and 4 bases from J, leaving 10 bases between. Germline V gives CDR1 SGHRS, CDR2 YFSETQ. The CDR3 length is 14 residues. In nucleotides, the CDR3 is TGCGCCAGCAGCTTGGCGGCGATGAGCACTGAAGCTTTCTTT. This gives the protein CASSLAAMSTEAFF.

V is TRBV4-2 and J is TRBJ2-7; D remains unclear. The germline CDR1 and CDR2 sequences are LGHNA and YNFKEQ. CDR3 size: 14 residues. Trimming removed 3 bases from V and 4 bases from J, with 13 bases in between. The CDR3, as DNA: TGTGCCAGCAGCCACGAGAGCAGCGCATACGAGCAGTACTTC. Protein product: CASSHESSAYEQYF.

The sample holds many counts of this clonotype. The chain uses TRBV14 and TRBJ2-3, with 7 bases identical to TRBD2. CDR3 length equals 16 residues. The V and J ends lost 0 bases and 5 bases, in that order; junction bases with no gene match: 8. Germline CDR1 and CDR2: SGHDN and FVKESK. The CDR3 region is CASSQDLSGYGDTQYF. In DNA form, the CDR3 reads TGTGCCAGCAGCCAAGACCTTAGCGGGTATGGAGATACGCAGTATTTT.

This clonotype came up many times. This chain joins TRBV7-9 and TRBJ1-1; D is unclear. This CDR3 contains 12 residues. The germline V gene has CDR1 SEHNR and CDR2 FQNEAQ (reference sequence). Trimming took off 5 bases at V and 0 bases at J, with 4 bases between the two ends. DNA of the CDR3: TGTGCCAGCAGCCCAGTGAACACTGAAGCTTTCTTT. Translated: CASSPVNTEAFF.